This entry concerns a single T cell receptor (beta chain). Antigen specificity is unknown. This specimen belongs to a study of monozygotic twins with inflammatory bowel disease. Whole-study results and caveats: It was not supported that a single strong signal or clonotype was associated with IBD.

Collection yielded approximately 2.7 ml of blood per donor. The CDR3 sequence is 16 residues long. Germline V CDR1 and CDR2: LNHDA, SQIVND (reference sequence). One entry per CDR3 protein, without DNA, is what TCRdb gives after re-calling the 5' RACE reads. The sample data list about 350,000 distinct CDR3 sequences. The V gene is TRBV19, the J gene TRBJ2-1; TCRdb indicates TRBD2, and absent DNA this call remains unverified. The sequencing input was blood. This clonotype originated in a human donor with ulcerative colitis or Crohn's disease, or a healthy co-twin of an affected twin (not recorded which). The CDR3: CASRKPGLAGGDEQFF.